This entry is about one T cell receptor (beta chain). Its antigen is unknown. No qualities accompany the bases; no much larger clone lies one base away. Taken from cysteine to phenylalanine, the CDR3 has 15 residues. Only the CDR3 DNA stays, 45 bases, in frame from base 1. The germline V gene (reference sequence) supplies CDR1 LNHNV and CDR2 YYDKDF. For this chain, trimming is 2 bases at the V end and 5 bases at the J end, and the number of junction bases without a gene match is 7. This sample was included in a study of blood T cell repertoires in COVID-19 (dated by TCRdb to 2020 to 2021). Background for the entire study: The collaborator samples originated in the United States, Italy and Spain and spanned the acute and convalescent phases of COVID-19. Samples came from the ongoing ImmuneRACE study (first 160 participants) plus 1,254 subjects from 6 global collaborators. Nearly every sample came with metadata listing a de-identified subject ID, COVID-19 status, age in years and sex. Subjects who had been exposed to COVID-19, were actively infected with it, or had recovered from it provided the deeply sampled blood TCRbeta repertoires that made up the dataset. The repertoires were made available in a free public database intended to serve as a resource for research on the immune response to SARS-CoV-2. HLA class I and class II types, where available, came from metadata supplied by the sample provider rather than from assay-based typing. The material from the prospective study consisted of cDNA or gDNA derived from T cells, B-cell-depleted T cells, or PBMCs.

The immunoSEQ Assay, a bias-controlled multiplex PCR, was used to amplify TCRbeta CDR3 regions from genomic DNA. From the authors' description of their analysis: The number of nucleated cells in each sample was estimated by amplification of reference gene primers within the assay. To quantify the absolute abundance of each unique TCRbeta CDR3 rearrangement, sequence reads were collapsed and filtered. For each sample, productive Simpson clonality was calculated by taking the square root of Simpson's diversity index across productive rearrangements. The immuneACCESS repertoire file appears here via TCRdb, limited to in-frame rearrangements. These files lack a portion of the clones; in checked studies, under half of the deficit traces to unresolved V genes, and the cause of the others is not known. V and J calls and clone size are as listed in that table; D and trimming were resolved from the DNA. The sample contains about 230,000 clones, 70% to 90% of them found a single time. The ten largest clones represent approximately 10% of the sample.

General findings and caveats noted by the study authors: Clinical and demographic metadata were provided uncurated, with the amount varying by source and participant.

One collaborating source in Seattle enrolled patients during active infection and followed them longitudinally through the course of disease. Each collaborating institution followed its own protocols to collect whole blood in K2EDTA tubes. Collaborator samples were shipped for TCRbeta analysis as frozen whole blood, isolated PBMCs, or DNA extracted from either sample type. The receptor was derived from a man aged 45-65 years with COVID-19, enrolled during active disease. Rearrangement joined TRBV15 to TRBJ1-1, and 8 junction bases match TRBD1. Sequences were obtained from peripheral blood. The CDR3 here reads CATSRPDRGRTEAFF. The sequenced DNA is TGTGCCACCAGCAGACCTGACAGGGGTAGAACTGAAGCTTTCTTT.